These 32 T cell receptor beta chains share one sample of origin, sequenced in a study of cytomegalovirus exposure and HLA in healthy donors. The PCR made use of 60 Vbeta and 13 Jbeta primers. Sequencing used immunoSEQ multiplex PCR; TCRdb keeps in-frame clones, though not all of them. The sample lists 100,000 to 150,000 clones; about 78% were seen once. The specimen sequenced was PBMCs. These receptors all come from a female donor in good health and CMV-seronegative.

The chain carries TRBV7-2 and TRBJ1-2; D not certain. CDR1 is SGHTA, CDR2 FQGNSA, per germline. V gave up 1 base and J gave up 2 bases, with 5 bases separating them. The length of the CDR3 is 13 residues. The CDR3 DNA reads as TGTGCCAGCAGCTTAGGAGGGAACTATGGCTACACCTTC. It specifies CASSLGGNYGYTF.

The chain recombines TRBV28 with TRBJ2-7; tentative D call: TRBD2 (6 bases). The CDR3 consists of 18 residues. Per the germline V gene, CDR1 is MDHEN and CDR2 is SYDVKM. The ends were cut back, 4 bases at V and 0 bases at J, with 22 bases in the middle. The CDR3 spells CASSSPLRDSLISYEQYF. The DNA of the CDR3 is TGTGCCAGCAGTTCCCCGCTCCGGGACTCGCTGATCTCCTACGAGCAGTACTTC.

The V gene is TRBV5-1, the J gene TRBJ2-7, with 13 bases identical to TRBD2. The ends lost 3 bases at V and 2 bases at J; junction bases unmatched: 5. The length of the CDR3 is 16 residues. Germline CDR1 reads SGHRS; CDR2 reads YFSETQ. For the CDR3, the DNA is TGCGCCAGCAGCTCCATCGGACTAGCGGGGGCCTACGAGCAGTACTTC. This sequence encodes CASSSIGLAGAYEQYF.

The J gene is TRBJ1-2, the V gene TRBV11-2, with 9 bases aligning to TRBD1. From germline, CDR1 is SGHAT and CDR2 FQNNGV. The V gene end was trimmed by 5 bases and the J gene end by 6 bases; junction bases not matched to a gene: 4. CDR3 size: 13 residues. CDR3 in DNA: TGTGCCAGCAGCAAGGGACAGGGAAATGGCTACACCTTC. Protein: CASSKGQGNGYTF.

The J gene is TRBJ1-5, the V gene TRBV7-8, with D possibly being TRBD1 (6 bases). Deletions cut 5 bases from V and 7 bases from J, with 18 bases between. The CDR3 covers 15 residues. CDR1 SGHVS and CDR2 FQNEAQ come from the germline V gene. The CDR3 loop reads CASSRLGGARQPQHF. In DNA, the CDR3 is TGTGCCAGCAGCCGACTTGGGGGGGCGAGGCAGCCCCAGCATTTT.

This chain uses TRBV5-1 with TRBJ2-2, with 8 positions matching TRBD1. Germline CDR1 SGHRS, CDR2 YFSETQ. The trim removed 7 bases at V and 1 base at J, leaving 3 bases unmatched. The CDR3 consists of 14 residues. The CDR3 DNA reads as TGCGCCAGCTCAGGGACAGGGAACACCGGGGAGCTGTTTTTT. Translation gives CASSGTGNTGELFF.

The CDR3 nucleotides are TGTGCCAGCAGTGAGGGAACAGGGAATTTTGGTGGCTACACCTTC. Amino acid sequence: CASSEGTGNFGGYTF. This chain joins TRBV6-1 and TRBJ1-2; D perhaps matches TRBD1 (6 bases). The V end lost 3 bases, the J end lost 7 bases, and 18 bases lay between the germline ends. Looked up from germline, CDR1 is MNHNS and CDR2 is SASEGT. This CDR3 is 15 amino acids long.

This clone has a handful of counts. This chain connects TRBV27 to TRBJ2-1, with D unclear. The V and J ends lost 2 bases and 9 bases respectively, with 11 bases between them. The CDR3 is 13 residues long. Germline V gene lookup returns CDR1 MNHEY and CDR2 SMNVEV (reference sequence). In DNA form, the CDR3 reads TGTGCCAGCAGTTTAATTAGAGATAGTGAGCAGTTCTTC. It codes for CASSLIRDSEQFF.

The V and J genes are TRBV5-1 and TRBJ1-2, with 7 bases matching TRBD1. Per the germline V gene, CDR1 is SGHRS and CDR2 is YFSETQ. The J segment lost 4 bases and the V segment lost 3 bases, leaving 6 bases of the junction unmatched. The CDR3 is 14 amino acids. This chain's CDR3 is CASSSGTVFYGYTF. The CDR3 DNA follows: TGCGCCAGCAGCTCCGGGACAGTCTTCTATGGCTACACCTTC.

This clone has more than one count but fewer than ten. CDR3 sequence: CASRPPGQTNTEAFF. CDR3 coding DNA: TGTGCCAGCAGGCCACCGGGACAAACGAACACTGAAGCTTTCTTT. The gene calls are TRBV5-4 and TRBJ1-1; D is perhaps TRBD1 (6 bases). The CDR3 is made up of 15 amino acids. The germline CDR1 and CDR2 sequences are SGHNT and YYREEE (reference sequence). Trimming removed 5 bases from V and 1 base from J, with 15 bases in between.

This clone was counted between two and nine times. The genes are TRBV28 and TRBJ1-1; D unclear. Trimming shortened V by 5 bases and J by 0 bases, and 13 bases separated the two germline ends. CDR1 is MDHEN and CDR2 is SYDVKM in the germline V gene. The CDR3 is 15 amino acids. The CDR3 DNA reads TGTGCCAGCAGTCTAACCCGCGTACTGAACACTGAAGCTTTCTTT. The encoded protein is CASSLTRVLNTEAFF.

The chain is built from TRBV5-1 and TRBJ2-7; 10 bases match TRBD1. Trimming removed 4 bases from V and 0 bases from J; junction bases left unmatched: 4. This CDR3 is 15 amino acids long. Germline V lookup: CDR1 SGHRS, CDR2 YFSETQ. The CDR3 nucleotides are TGCGCCAGCAGCGCCCGGGACAGGGGCTCCTACGAGCAGTACTTC. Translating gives CASSARDRGSYEQYF.

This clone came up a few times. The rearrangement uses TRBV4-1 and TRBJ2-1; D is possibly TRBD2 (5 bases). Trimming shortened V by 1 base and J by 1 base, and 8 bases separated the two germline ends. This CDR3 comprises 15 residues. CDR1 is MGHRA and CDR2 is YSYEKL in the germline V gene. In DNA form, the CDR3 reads TGCGCCAGCAGCCAAGCACTAGGTTCCTACAATGAGCAGTTCTTC. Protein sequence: CASSQALGSYNEQFF.

CDR3 sequence: CASSSGSSGNDEQYF. For the CDR3, the DNA is TGCGCCAGCAGCTCCGGTAGTAGCGGGAACGACGAGCAGTACTTC. This rearrangement joins TRBV5-1 to TRBJ2-7; 8 bases are a match to TRBD2. With V trimmed by 3 bases and J by 5 bases, 10 bases remained unmatched. The germline gives CDR1 SGHRS, CDR2 YFSETQ. The CDR3 sequence is 15 residues long.

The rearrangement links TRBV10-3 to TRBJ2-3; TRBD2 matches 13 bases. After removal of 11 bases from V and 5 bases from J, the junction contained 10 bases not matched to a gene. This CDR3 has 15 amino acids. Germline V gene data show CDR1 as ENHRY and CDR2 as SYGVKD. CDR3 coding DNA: TGTGCCTTCCCCGGGACTAGCGGGACAGGAGATACGCAGTATTTT. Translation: CAFPGTSGTGDTQYF.

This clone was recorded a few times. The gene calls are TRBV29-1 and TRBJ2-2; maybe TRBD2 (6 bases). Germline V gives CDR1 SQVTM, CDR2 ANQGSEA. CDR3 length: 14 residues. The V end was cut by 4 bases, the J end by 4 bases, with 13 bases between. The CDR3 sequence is CSVGTPGGTGELFF. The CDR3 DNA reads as TGCAGCGTTGGGACGCCCGGGGGCACCGGGGAGCTGTTTTTT.

The DNA of the CDR3 is TGTGCCAGCAGCCTGGGGACTAGCGGGAGCTCCTACAATGAGCAGTTCTTC. It specifies CASSLGTSGSSYNEQFF. J is TRBJ2-1 and V is TRBV7-9; 14 bases fit TRBD2. Unmatched junction bases numbered 3, after V lost 5 bases and J lost 0 bases. The CDR3 sequence is 17 residues long. From germline, CDR1 is SEHNR and CDR2 FQNEAQ (reference sequence).

The DNA of the CDR3 is TGTGCCAGCAGTCCGCGCCGCACAGATACGCAGTATTTT. Protein sequence: CASSPRRTDTQYF. The chain uses TRBV28 and TRBJ2-3; D not certain. CDR3 size: 13 residues. CDR1 is MDHEN, CDR2 SYDVKM, per germline. V was trimmed by 5 bases and J by 1 base, leaving 7 bases between them.

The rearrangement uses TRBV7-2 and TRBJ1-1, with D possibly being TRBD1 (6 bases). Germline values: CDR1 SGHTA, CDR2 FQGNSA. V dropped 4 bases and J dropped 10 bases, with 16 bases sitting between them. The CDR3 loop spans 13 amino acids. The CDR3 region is CASSSGQSGGAFF. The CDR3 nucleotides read TGTGCCAGCAGCTCCGGACAGAGCGGAGGAGCTTTCTTT.

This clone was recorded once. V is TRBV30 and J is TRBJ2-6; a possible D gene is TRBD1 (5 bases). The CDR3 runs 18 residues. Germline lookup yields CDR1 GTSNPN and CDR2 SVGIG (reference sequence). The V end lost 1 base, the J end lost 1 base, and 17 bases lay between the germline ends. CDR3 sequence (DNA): TGTGCCTGGAGTGGAGGACACGGTCACTTGTCTGGGGCCAACGTCCTGACTTTC. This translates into CAWSGGHGHLSGANVLTF.

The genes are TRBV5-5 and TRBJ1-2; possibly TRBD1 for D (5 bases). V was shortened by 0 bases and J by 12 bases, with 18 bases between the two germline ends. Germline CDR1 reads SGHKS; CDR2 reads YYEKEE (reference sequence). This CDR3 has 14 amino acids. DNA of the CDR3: TGTGCCAGCAGCTTGGATTCGGGCAGGGTGGTTGACACCTTC. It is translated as CASSLDSGRVVDTF.

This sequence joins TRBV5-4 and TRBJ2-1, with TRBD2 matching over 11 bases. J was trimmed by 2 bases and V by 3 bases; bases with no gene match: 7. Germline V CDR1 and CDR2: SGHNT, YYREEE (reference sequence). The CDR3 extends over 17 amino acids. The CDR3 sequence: CASSSSGTSGAYNEQFF. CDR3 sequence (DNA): TGTGCCAGCAGCTCCTCCGGGACTAGCGGAGCCTACAATGAGCAGTTCTTC.

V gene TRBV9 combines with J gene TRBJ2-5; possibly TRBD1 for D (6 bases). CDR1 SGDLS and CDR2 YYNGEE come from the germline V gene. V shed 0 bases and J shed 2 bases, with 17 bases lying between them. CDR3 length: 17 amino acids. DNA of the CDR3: TGTGCCAGCAGCGTAGTTCCGGGGCAGGGGTTACAAGAGACCCAGTACTTC. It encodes CASSVVPGQGLQETQYF.

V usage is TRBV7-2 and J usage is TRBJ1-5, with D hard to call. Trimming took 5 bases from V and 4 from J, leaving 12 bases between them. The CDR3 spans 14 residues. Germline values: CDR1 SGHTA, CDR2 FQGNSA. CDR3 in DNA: TGTGCCAGCAGCCCCGTCGTCGGGAATCAGCCCCAGCATTTT. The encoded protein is CASSPVVGNQPQHF.

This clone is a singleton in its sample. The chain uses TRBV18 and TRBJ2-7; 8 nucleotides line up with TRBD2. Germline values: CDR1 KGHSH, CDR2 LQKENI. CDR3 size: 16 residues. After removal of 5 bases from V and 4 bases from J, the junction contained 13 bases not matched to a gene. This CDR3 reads CASSSLGGGRIYEQYF. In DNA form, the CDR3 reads TGTGCCAGCTCATCTCTGGGGGGCGGGAGGATTTACGAGCAGTACTTC.

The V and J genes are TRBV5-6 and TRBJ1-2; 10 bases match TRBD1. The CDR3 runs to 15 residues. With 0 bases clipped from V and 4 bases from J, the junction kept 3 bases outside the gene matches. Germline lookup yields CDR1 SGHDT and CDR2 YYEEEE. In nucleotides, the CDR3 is TGTGCCAGCAGCTTGGTGACAGGGGGCACCTATGGCTACACCTTC. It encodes CASSLVTGGTYGYTF.

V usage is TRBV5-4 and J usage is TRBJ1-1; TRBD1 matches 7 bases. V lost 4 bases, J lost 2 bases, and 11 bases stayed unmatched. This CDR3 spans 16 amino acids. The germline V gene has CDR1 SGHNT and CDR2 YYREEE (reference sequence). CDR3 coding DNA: TGTGCCAGCAGCGCCGGACAGGCGCACTCCAACACTGAAGCTTTCTTT. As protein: CASSAGQAHSNTEAFF.

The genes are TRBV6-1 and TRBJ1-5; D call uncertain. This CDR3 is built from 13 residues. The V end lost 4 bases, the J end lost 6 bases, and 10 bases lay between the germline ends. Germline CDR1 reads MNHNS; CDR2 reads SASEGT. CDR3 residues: CASSGERTQPQHF. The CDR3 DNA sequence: TGTGCCAGCAGTGGGGAGAGAACTCAGCCCCAGCATTTT.

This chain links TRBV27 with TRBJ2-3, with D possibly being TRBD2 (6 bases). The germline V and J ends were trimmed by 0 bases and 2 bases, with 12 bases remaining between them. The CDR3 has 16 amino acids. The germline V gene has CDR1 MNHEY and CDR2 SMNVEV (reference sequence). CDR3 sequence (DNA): TGTGCCAGCAGTTTATCGAAGGGCGGGATCACAGATACGCAGTATTTT. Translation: CASSLSKGGITDTQYF.

CDR3 bases: TGTGCCAGCAGCCCCCTACAGGGAAAGGTTTCACCCCTCCACTTT. Translation: CASSPLQGKVSPLHF. V gene TRBV5-4 combines with J gene TRBJ1-6, with D possibly being TRBD1 (6 bases). V was shortened by 4 bases and J by 9 bases, with 17 bases between the two germline ends. Germline V gene sequence: CDR1 SGHNT, CDR2 YYREEE (reference sequence). This CDR3 has 15 residues.

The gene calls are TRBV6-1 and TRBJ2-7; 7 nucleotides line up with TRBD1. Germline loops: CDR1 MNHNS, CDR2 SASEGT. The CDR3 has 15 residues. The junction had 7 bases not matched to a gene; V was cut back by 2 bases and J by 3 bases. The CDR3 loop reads CASSETVPGGYEQYF. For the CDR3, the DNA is TGTGCCAGCAGTGAAACGGTGCCAGGGGGCTACGAGCAGTACTTC.

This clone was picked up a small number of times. The CDR3 coding sequence is TGTGCCAGCAGTGACTTCAGCGGGGGCACAGATACGCAGTATTTT. Its protein is CASSDFSGGTDTQYF. The genes are TRBV6-4 and TRBJ2-3; 7 bases map to TRBD2. The V segment lost 1 base and the J segment 1 base; nucleotides outside the gene matches: 2. CDR1 is MRHNA, CDR2 SNTAGT, per germline. The CDR3 spans 15 residues.